This T cell receptor (beta chain) was captured in a study of T cell responses to AZD1222 COVID-19 vaccine. The study, taken as a whole, reports: Clonal diversity was possibly underestimated, and white British individuals and females predominated among donors. Baseline seropositives among AZD1222 recipients totaled only five to seven. Breadth and depth of Spike-specific TCRs rose after two AZD1222 doses.

Only one count was recorded for this clone. The antigen remains undetermined. Method: immunoSEQ multiplex PCR; TCRdb's copy keeps in-frame clones and lacks some. The sample includes 150,000 to 200,000 clones, 90% to 95% of them seen just once. This clonotype originated in an adult who received the MenACWY meningococcal vaccine as a control. This sample comprised peripheral blood, obtained 28 days after the second dose of the MenACWY control vaccine.

The DNA of the CDR3 is TGTGCCAGTTCTCGGGACAGGGGGAACACTGAAGCTTTCTTT. Translating it yields CASSRDRGNTEAFF. V gene TRBV27 combines with J gene TRBJ1-1; TRBD1 aligns across 10 bases. Germline lookup yields CDR1 MNHEY and CDR2 SMNVEV (reference sequence). With 9 bases clipped from V and 1 base from J, the junction kept 5 bases outside the gene matches. The CDR3 length is 14 residues.